This TCR beta chain emerged from a study of T cell changes during pregnancy in multiple sclerosis. Only in-frame clones appear in the TCRdb table, and some are missing; sequencing was by immunoSEQ multiplex PCR. The table has roughly 48,000 clones, approximately 95% seen once; the top ten hold 5.5% to 7%. V was clipped by 1 base and J by 6 bases; unmatched bases: 10. The germline V gene encodes CDR1 SGDLS and CDR2 YYNGEE. This CDR3 contains 16 residues. V usage is TRBV9 and J usage is TRBJ2-1; 7 nucleotides align to TRBD2. The source is a female donor with multiple sclerosis, enrolled in a pregnancy study. The sequencing used CD8+ T cells from peripheral blood mononuclear cells, collected in the first trimester of pregnancy. CDR3 in amino acids: CASSVSGRADFNEQFF. In nucleotides, the CDR3 is TGTGCCAGCAGCGTAAGTGGGAGGGCCGACTTCAATGAGCAGTTCTTC.